This TCR beta chain was identified in a study of blood T cell repertoires in COVID-19. Study background: COVID-19 samples from acute and convalescent phases originated in the United States, Italy and Spain.

Sequencing was performed with immunoSEQ multiplex PCR; in TCRdb, only in-frame clones are kept and a portion is missing. The sample holds some 290,000 clones, about 85% seen once. Trimming took 6 bases from V and 5 from J, leaving 14 bases between them. CDR1 is MNHEY, CDR2 SVGAGI, per germline. The CDR3 covers 14 residues. The clonotype comes from a man aged 18-30 years with active or convalescent COVID-19. Sequencing was done on a sample of peripheral blood. This rearrangement joins TRBV6-5 to TRBJ1-5; perhaps TRBD1 as D (6 bases). The CDR3 DNA is TGTGCCAGCAGCGCACAGGGAGGGGATCAGCCCCAGCATTTT. Translating gives CASSAQGGDQPQHF.